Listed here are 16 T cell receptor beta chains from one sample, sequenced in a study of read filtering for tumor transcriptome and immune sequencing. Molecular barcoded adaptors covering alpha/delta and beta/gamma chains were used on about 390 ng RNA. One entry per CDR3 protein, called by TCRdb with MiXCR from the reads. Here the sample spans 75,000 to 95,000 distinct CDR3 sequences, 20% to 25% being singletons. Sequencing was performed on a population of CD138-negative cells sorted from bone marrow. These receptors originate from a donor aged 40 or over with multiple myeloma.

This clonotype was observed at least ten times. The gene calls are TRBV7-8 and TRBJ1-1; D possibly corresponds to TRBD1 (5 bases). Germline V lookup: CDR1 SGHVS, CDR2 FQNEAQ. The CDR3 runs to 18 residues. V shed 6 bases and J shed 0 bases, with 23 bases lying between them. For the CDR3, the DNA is TGTGCCAGCAGTACGACCCAGACAGCTCAGTTCATGAACACTGAAGCTTTCTTT. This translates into CASSTTQTAQFMNTEAFF.

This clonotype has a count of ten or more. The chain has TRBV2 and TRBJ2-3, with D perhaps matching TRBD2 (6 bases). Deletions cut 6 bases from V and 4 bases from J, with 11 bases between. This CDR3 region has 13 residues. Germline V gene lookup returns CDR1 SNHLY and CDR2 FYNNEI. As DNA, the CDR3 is TGTGCCAGCAGCTCCGGGGAGGCAGATACGCAGTATTTT. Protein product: CASSSGEADTQYF.

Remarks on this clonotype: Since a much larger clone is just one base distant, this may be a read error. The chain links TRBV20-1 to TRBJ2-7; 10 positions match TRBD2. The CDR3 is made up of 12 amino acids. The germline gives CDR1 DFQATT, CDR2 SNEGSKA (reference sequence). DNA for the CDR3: TGCAGTGCCAAAGCGGGGGGGTACGAGCCGTACTTC. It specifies CSAKAGGYEPYF.

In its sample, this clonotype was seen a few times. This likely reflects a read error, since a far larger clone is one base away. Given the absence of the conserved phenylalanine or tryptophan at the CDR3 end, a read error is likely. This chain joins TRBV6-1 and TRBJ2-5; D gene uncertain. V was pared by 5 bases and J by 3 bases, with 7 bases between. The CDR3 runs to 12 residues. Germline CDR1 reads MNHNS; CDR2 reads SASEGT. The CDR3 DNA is TGTGCCAGCAGTTTATCGGAAGAGACCCAGTACTCC. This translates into CASSLSEETQYS.

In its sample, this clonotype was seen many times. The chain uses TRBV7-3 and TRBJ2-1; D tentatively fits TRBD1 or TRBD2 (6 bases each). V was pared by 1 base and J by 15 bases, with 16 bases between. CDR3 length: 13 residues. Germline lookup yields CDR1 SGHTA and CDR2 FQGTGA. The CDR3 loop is CASSLKQGLVPFF. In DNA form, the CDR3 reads TGTGCCAGCAGCTTAAAACAGGGACTGGTTCCGTTCTTC.

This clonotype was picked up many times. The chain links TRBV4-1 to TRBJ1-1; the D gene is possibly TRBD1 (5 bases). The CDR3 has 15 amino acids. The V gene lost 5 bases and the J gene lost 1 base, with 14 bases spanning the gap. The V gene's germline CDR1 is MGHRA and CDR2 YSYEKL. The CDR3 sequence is CASSTRDGRNTEAFF. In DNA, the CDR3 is TGCGCCAGCAGCACCCGGGACGGGCGGAACACTGAAGCTTTCTTT.

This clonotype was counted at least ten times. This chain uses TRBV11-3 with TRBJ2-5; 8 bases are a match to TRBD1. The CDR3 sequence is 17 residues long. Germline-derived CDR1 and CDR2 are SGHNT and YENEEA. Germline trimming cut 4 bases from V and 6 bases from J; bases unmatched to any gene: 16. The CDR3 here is CASSSVSGQGRKKTQYF. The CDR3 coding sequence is TGTGCCAGCAGCTCCGTAAGTGGACAGGGTAGGAAGAAGACCCAGTACTTC. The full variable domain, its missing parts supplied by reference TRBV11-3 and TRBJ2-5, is EAGVVQSPRYKIIEKKQPVAFWCNPISGHNTLYWYLQNLGQGPELLIRYENEEAVDDSQLPKDRFSAERLKGVDSTLKIQPAELGDSAVYLCASSSVSGQGRKKTQYFGPGTRLLVL.

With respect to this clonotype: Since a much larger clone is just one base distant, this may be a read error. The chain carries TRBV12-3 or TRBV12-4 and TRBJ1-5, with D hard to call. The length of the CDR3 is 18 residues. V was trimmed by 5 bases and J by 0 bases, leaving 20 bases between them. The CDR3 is CASSHLLNTGHSNQPQHF. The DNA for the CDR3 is TGTGCCAGCAGTCACTTACTGAATACGGGCCATAGCAATCAGCCCCAGCATTTT.

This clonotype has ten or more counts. CDR3 protein: CSVEDFFTGSTPANYGYTF. CDR3 DNA sequence: TGCAGCGTTGAAGATTTCTTCACCGGCAGTACACCCGCTAACTATGGCTACACCTTC. The chain joins TRBV29-1 to TRBJ1-2; unclear D gene. From germline, CDR1 is SQVTM and CDR2 ANQGSEA. The CDR3 length is 19 residues. V lost 0 bases and J 0 bases, leaving 23 bases between the germline ends.

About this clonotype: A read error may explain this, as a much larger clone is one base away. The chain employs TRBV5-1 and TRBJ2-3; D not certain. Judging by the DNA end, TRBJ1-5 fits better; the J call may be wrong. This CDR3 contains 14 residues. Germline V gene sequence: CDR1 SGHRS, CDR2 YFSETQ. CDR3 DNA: TGCGCCAGCAACCCGGTACGCAGCACAGATACGCAGCATTTT. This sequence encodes CASNPVRSTDTQHF.

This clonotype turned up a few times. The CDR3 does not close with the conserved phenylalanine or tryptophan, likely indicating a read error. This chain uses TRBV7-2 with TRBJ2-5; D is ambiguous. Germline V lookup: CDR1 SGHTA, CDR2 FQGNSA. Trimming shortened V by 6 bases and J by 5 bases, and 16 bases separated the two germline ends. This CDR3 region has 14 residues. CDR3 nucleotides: TGTGCCAGCAGTTTTACACGGGTCTCGGAGACCCAGTACCTC. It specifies CASSFTRVSETQYL.

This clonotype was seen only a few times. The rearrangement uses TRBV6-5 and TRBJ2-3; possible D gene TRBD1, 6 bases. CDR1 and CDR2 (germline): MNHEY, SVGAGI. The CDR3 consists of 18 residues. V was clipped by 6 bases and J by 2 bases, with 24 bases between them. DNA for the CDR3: TGTGCCAGCAGACCCACATATGGGGGCAGGCCGACCACAGATACGCAGTATTTT. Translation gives CASRPTYGGRPTTDTQYF.

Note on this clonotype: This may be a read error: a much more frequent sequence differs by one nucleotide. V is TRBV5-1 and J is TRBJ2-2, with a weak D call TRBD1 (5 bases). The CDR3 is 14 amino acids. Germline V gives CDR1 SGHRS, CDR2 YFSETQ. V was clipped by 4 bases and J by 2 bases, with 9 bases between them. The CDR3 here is CASSHDSNTGELFF. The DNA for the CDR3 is TGCGCCAGCAGCCACGACAGTAACACCGGGGAGCTGTTTTTT. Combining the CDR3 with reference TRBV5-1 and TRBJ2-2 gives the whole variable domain KAGVTQTPRYLIKTRGQQVTLSCSPISGHRSVSWYQQTPGQGLQFLFEYFSETQRNKGNFPGRFSGRQFSNSRSEMNVSTLELGDSALYLCASSHDSNTGELFFGEGSRLTVL.

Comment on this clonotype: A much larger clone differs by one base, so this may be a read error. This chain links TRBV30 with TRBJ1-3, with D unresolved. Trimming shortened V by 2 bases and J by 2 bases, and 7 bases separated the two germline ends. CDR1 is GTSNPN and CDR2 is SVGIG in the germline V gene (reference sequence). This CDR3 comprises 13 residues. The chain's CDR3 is CAWSIFPGNTIYF. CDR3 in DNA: TGTGCCTGGAGTATCTTCCCTGGAAACACCATATATTTT.

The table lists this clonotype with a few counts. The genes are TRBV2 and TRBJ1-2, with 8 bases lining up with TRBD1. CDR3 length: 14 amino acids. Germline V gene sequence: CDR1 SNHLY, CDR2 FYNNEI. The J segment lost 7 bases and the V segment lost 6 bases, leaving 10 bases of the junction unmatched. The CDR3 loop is CASRPTGVTSGYTF. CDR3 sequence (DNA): TGTGCCAGCAGACCGACAGGGGTGACGAGTGGCTACACCTTC.

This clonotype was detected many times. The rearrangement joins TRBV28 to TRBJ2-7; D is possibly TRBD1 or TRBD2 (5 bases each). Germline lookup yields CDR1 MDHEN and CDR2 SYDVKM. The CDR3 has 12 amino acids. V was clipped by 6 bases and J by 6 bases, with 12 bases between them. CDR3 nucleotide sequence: TGTGCCAGCAGAACAGGCGCGGGCGAGCAGTACTTC. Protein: CASRTGAGEQYF.